This paragraph covers one T cell receptor beta chain sequence. TCRdb independently ran MiXCR on the 5' RACE reads; one entry per CDR3 protein. The sample lists about 64,000 distinct CDR3 sequences, roughly 18% occurring once. This specimen belongs to a study of early T cells in non-severe SARS-CoV-2 infection. The CDR3 is 17 amino acids. Germline V gene sequence: CDR1 SGHDT, CDR2 YYEEEE. Losses at the gene ends were 1 base for V and 6 bases for J; bases not matched to a gene: 11. Sequences were derived from whole blood, sampled at baseline. The chain carries TRBV5-6 and TRBJ2-1, with 9 positions matching TRBD1. The source of this sequence is an adult who was a healthcare worker with PCR-confirmed SARS-CoV-2 infection or an uninfected control (not recorded which). The CDR3 sequence is CASSLRGTGTRGNEQFF. CDR3 DNA sequence: TGTGCCAGCAGCTTGAGGGGGACAGGGACGCGTGGCAATGAGCAGTTCTTC.